The entry below gives a single TCR beta chain sequence along with its context. This sample stems from a study of blood T cell repertoires in COVID-19. Study-wide context: Acute and convalescent COVID-19 specimens originated in the United States, Italy and Spain. Nucleic acid was either cDNA or gDNA, and it came from T cells, B-cell-depleted T cells, or PBMCs.

How the authors handled the data: Cell counts per sample came from amplifying reference gene primers. Produced via immunoSEQ multiplex PCR; TCRdb's table is partial and in-frame only. V and J calls and clone size are given by that table; D and trimming were obtained from the DNA. This table has fewer than 700,000 clones, roughly 91% appearing once. The V and J ends lost 0 bases and 0 bases respectively, with 18 bases between them. Germline CDR1 LGHNA, CDR2 YNFKEQ. The CDR3 runs 19 residues. During active infection, Seattle patients enrolled and were then monitored through disease. The genes are TRBV4-2 and TRBJ1-3, with a possible D match to TRBD1 (5 bases). Sequences were obtained from peripheral blood. The origin of this receptor is a woman in her fifties or sixties with COVID-19, enrolled during active disease. This CDR3 is CASSQDILGGVFSGNTIYF. The CDR3 nucleotides read TGTGCCAGCAGCCAAGATATTTTGGGGGGGGTGTTCTCTGGAAACACCATATATTTT.